This entry concerns a single T cell receptor beta chain. Its specificity is not known. This specimen comes from a study of T cells in Graves' hyperthyroidism and ophthalmopathy. Inclusion characteristics of ophthalmopathy patients comprised a Clinical Activity Score of at least 3, a NOSPECS grade of at least 4, and duration under 3 months. The diagnoses drew upon clinical symptoms, serum thyroxine and TRAb, thyroid ultrasound and orbital computed tomography. CDR3 length: 11 amino acids. Trimming took 8 bases from V and 7 from J, leaving 9 bases between them. Germline CDR1 LNHDA, CDR2 SQIVND (reference sequence). General study points: Ophthalmopathy was distinguished from stable hyperthyroidism by 13 V-J signatures. Most expanded thyroid clonotypes above 0.001 recurred in blood.

Amplified TCR beta CDR3 regions derived from RNA transcripts. TCR CDR3 regions were first amplified by RT-PCR with HTBI primers. TCRdb recomputed calls from the multiplex PCR reads with MiXCR, one row per CDR3 protein. The sample yields some 580,000 distinct CDR3 sequences, roughly 16% seen once. The chain links TRBV19 to TRBJ2-1; D remains ambiguous. The source is a woman aged 40 to 55 with Graves' ophthalmopathy. Sequenced sample: blood. CDR3 protein: CASQERNEQFF. The CDR3 coding sequence is TGTGCCAGTCAGGAACGGAATGAGCAGTTCTTC.